Below are 30 T cell receptor beta chains sequenced from a single sample in a study of cytomegalovirus exposure and HLA in healthy donors. Primers included in the PCR were 60 Vbeta and 13 Jbeta primers. Sequencing used immunoSEQ multiplex PCR; TCRdb keeps in-frame clones, though not all of them. The sample table includes 150,000 to 200,000 clones. The sample taken for sequencing was PBMCs. Source of these receptors: a boy younger than 18 in good health and CMV-seronegative.

The CDR3, as DNA: TGCGCCAGCAGCACCGGACAGGGGGCAACGGAAAATTCACCCCTCCACTTT. The encoded protein is CASSTGQGATENSPLHF. The chain has TRBV5-1 and TRBJ1-6; 11 nucleotides match TRBD1. V shed 4 bases and J 7 bases; nucleotides not matched to a gene: 10. Germline loops: CDR1 SGHRS, CDR2 YFSETQ. This CDR3 region has 17 residues. The full variable domain, in which reference TRBV5-1 and TRBJ1-6 provide the parts outside the CDR3, is KAGVTQTPRYLIKTRGQQVTLSCSPISGHRSVSWYQQTPGQGLQFLFEYFSETQRNKGNFPGRFSGRQFSNSRSEMNVSTLELGDSALYLCASSTGQGATENSPLHFGNGTRLTVT.

CDR3 sequence reads: CASSRLANYGYTF. The DNA of the CDR3 is TGTGCCAGCAGCCGGCTAGCTAACTATGGCTACACCTTC. This chain links TRBV5-4 with TRBJ1-2; no clear D. Germline CDR1 SGHNT, CDR2 YYREEE (reference sequence). The CDR3 runs to 13 residues. V gave up 4 bases and J gave up 0 bases, with 7 bases separating them.

A remark on this clone: This sample includes further DNA sequences coding for the same CDR3. V and J are TRBV11-2 and TRBJ1-1; D is unclear. Germline-derived CDR1 and CDR2 are SGHAT and FQNNGV. V was cut by 0 bases and J by 0 bases, with 5 bases left in between. There are 14 residues in the CDR3. Here the CDR3 reads CASSLEQMNTEAFF. The CDR3 region has the DNA TGTGCCAGCAGCTTAGAACAGATGAACACTGAAGCTTTCTTT.

The CDR3 region has the DNA TGTGCCAGTCGGGACAGCCCAAATCAGCCCCAGCATTTT. Residues: CASRDSPNQPQHF. J is TRBJ1-5 and V is TRBV19, with 7 nucleotides matching TRBD1. J gave up 4 bases and V 8 bases, and 5 bases lay outside the gene matches. Germline V CDR1 and CDR2: LNHDA, SQIVND (reference sequence). There are 13 residues in the CDR3.

The chain is built from TRBV6-5 and TRBJ2-1; 9 nucleotides align to TRBD2. Trimming took 8 bases from V and 4 from J; bases not matched to a gene: 9. The CDR3 has 15 residues. Germline V CDR1 and CDR2: MNHEY, SVGAGI. The CDR3 loop reads CASSLRRGGYNEQFF. As DNA, the CDR3 is TGTGCCAGCTCCCTGAGGCGGGGGGGTTACAATGAGCAGTTCTTC.

The chain joins TRBV28 to TRBJ2-3; TRBD2 aligns across 10 bases. Germline V gene sequence: CDR1 MDHEN, CDR2 SYDVKM. Unmatched junction bases numbered 25, after V lost 2 bases and J lost 8 bases. The CDR3 runs to 21 residues. The CDR3 DNA reads TGTGCCAGCAGTTTACCCCAGACCGGGACTAGCGAGCCTCTCCCCCCCCGTACGCAGTATTTT. This codes for CASSLPQTGTSEPLPPRTQYF. Full variable domain (missing parts from reference TRBV28 and TRBJ2-3): DVKVTQSSRYLVKRTGEKVFLECVQDMDHENMFWYRQDPGLGLRLIYFSYDVKMKEKGDIPEGYSVSREKKERFSLILESASTNQTSMYLCASSLPQTGTSEPLPPRTQYFGPGTRLTVL.

The J gene is TRBJ1-3, the V gene TRBV19; 8 bases match TRBD1. The V gene end was trimmed by 4 bases and the J gene end by 1 base; junction bases not matched to a gene: 9. Germline assignment: CDR1 LNHDA and CDR2 SQIVND (reference sequence). The CDR3 spans 17 residues. CDR3 region: CASSRTGRMGSGNTIYF. The CDR3 bases are TGTGCCAGTAGTAGGACAGGGAGGATGGGATCTGGAAACACCATATATTTT.

The CDR3 sequence is CASSLVGTPTDTQYF. The CDR3 nucleotides read TGTGCCAGCAGCTTAGTCGGTACGCCCACAGATACGCAGTATTTT. V is TRBV13 and J is TRBJ2-3, with D uncertain. Trimming took 1 base from V and 2 from J, leaving 10 bases between them. Germline V lookup: CDR1 PRHDT, CDR2 FYEKMQ (reference sequence). This CDR3 has 15 amino acids.

The chain combines TRBV28 with TRBJ2-7, with 7 positions matching TRBD1. This CDR3 is 13 amino acids long. Germline assignment: CDR1 MDHEN and CDR2 SYDVKM. Germline trimming cut 4 bases from V and 3 bases from J; bases unmatched to any gene: 3. The CDR3 loop is CASSSTGVYEQYF. CDR3 DNA sequence: TGTGCCAGCAGTTCTACAGGGGTCTACGAGCAGTACTTC.

J is TRBJ2-5 and V is TRBV4-1, with D maybe TRBD2 (7 bases). CDR1 is MGHRA, CDR2 YSYEKL, per germline. Trimming stripped 1 base from V and 1 base from J, with 16 bases between. There are 17 residues in the CDR3. In DNA, the CDR3 is TGCGCCAGCAGCCAAGGGGAATGGGGGGGCTCCCAAGAGACCCAGTACTTC. It specifies CASSQGEWGGSQETQYF.

The chain combines TRBV6-6 with TRBJ1-5; D gene uncertain. The germline gives CDR1 MNHNY, CDR2 SVGAGI (reference sequence). The CDR3 totals 16 residues. V lost 0 bases, J lost 0 bases, and 9 bases lay in between. The CDR3 is CASSYSVGSSNQPQHF. The CDR3 nucleotides read TGTGCCAGCAGTTACTCGGTCGGGAGTAGCAATCAGCCCCAGCATTTT.

This chain uses TRBV5-1 with TRBJ2-7, with D possibly being TRBD1 (6 bases). Trimming took off 0 bases at V and 7 bases at J, with 17 bases between the two ends. Germline assignment: CDR1 SGHRS and CDR2 YFSETQ. The CDR3 runs to 15 residues. CDR3 sequence: CASSLEEDSPWEQYF. Written as DNA, the CDR3 is TGCGCCAGCAGCTTGGAGGAGGACAGCCCATGGGAGCAGTACTTC.

The chain has TRBV6-6 and TRBJ2-1; TRBD2 might be the D (6 bases). CDR1 and CDR2 from the germline V gene are MNHNY and SVGAGI (reference sequence). The length of the CDR3 is 14 residues. V was shortened by 6 bases and J by 3 bases, with 12 bases between the two germline ends. The CDR3 DNA is TGTGCCAGCAGACCGGGACTCCGCTACAATGAGCAGTTCTTC. This translates into CASRPGLRYNEQFF.

The V and J genes are TRBV27 and TRBJ2-2; no clear D. Per germline, CDR1 MNHEY and CDR2 SMNVEV (reference sequence). Trimming pared 5 bases from V and 8 bases from J, leaving 9 bases between. The CDR3 has 12 residues. For the CDR3, the DNA is TGTGCCAGCAGTCTTAGTACGGGGGAGCTGTTTTTT. Translation: CASSLSTGELFF.

J is TRBJ2-2 and V is TRBV4-1; weak D call: TRBD2 (6 bases). Germline values: CDR1 MGHRA, CDR2 YSYEKL. CDR3 length: 16 residues. Trimming stripped 4 bases from V and 1 base from J, with 13 bases between. In DNA, the CDR3 is TGCGCCAGCAGCCCAGCGGCGGGAAGGAACACCGGGGAGCTGTTTTTT. Protein: CASSPAAGRNTGELFF.

The gene calls are TRBV5-1 and TRBJ2-5; 10 bases fit TRBD2. Germline assignment: CDR1 SGHRS and CDR2 YFSETQ. The CDR3 length is 15 residues. V lost 3 bases, J lost 5 bases, and 7 bases stayed unmatched. The CDR3 protein is CASSSLAGGSETQYF. The CDR3 nucleotides are TGCGCCAGCAGCTCCTTAGCGGGGGGTTCGGAGACCCAGTACTTC.

This chain joins TRBV6-1 and TRBJ2-7; 9 bases are a match to TRBD1. Looked up from germline, CDR1 is MNHNS and CDR2 is SASEGT. CDR3 length: 13 residues. V lost 11 bases, J lost 4 bases, and 9 bases stayed unmatched. The CDR3 here is CAYTGDREYEQYF. CDR3 sequence (DNA): TGTGCCTATACTGGGGACAGGGAGTACGAGCAGTACTTC.

The gene calls are TRBV9 and TRBJ1-2; a possible D gene is TRBD1 (6 bases). The CDR3 spans 15 residues. Germline V gives CDR1 SGDLS, CDR2 YYNGEE. Trimming shortened V by 4 bases and J by 7 bases, and 20 bases separated the two germline ends. The CDR3 spells CASSPEGHGVVGYTF. The CDR3 nucleotides are TGTGCCAGCAGCCCCGAGGGACACGGCGTGGTTGGCTACACCTTC.

The V call is TRBV5-1, the J call TRBJ2-3; TRBD2 matches at 8 bases. The CDR3 totals 14 residues. CDR1 is SGHRS, CDR2 YFSETQ, per germline. The junction had 5 bases not matched to a gene; V was cut back by 7 bases and J by 1 base. CDR3 loop: CASFSGARTDTQYF. As DNA, the CDR3 is TGCGCCAGCTTTAGCGGGGCACGCACAGATACGCAGTATTTT.

V usage is TRBV27 and J usage is TRBJ2-1; TRBD2 matches 8 bases. The trim removed 5 bases at V and 4 bases at J, leaving 10 bases unmatched. The germline gives CDR1 MNHEY, CDR2 SMNVEV (reference sequence). The CDR3 totals 16 residues. CDR3 in amino acids: CASSPYFSGDYNEQFF. For the CDR3, the DNA is TGTGCCAGCAGTCCCTATTTTAGCGGGGATTACAATGAGCAGTTCTTC.

This chain connects TRBV7-9 to TRBJ2-1; 7 positions agree with TRBD2. The CDR3 has 16 amino acids. V gave up 6 bases and J gave up 9 bases; unmatched junction bases: 17. Germline V gene data show CDR1 as SEHNR and CDR2 as FQNEAQ (reference sequence). In nucleotides, the CDR3 is TGTGCCAGCAGTTCAGCGGGGCGCGACTATCTTGGTGAGCAGTTCTTC. It is translated as CASSSAGRDYLGEQFF.

V is TRBV6-4 and J is TRBJ2-5; tentatively, D is TRBD2 (7 bases). Germline CDR1 reads MRHNA; CDR2 reads SNTAGT. V was clipped by 7 bases and J by 3 bases, with 18 bases between them. The CDR3 is made up of 15 amino acids. CDR3 nucleotides: TGTGCCAGCAAGCATTGGGGGGGCCCTAAAGAGACCCAGTACTTC. Translated: CASKHWGGPKETQYF.

The J gene is TRBJ1-1, the V gene TRBV7-9; 8 bases fit TRBD1. The CDR3 totals 14 residues. V dropped 6 bases and J dropped 2; count of bases not matched to a gene: 5. Looked up from germline, CDR1 is SEHNR and CDR2 is FQNEAQ (reference sequence). This CDR3 is CASSHGQGNTEAFF. In nucleotides, the CDR3 is TGTGCCAGCAGTCACGGACAGGGTAACACTGAAGCTTTCTTT.

The rearrangement uses TRBV18 and TRBJ2-1, with D uncertain. Per germline, CDR1 KGHSH and CDR2 LQKENI. This CDR3 is 14 amino acids long. Trimming removed 0 bases at V and 2 bases at J, with 5 bases between. CDR3 sequence: CASSPPSPYNEQFF. Here the CDR3 DNA reads TGTGCCAGCTCACCACCGAGTCCCTACAATGAGCAGTTCTTC.

J is TRBJ2-1 and V is TRBV5-4; D remains ambiguous. CDR1 and CDR2 (germline): SGHNT, YYREEE (reference sequence). Trimming took 6 bases from V and 4 from J, leaving 8 bases between them. This CDR3 comprises 12 residues. The CDR3 bases are TGTGCCAGCATCGGAGTGTACAATGAGCAGTTCTTC. Translating gives CASIGVYNEQFF.

The CDR3 region is CARDRDNEQFF. The CDR3 coding sequence is TGTGCCAGGGACAGGGACAATGAGCAGTTCTTC. The chain has TRBV30 and TRBJ2-1; 9 nucleotides align to TRBD1. Germline-derived CDR1 and CDR2 are GTSNPN and SVGIG (reference sequence). The CDR3 is 11 amino acids. Trimming at V came to 8 bases and at J to 5 bases, leaving 1 base not matched to a gene. Combining the CDR3 with reference TRBV30 and TRBJ2-1 gives the whole variable domain SQTIHQWPATLVQPVGSPLSLECTVEGTSNPNLYWYRQAAGRGLQLLFYSVGIGQISSEVPQNLSASRPQDRQFILSSKKLLLSDSGFYLCARDRDNEQFFGPGTRLTVL.

The chain employs TRBV29-1 and TRBJ2-3; tentatively, D is TRBD2 (6 bases). Germline V lookup: CDR1 SQVTM, CDR2 ANQGSEA. V was trimmed by 6 bases and J by 6 bases, leaving 10 bases between them. This CDR3 is 11 amino acids long. The CDR3 DNA reads TGCAGCGTCAATGGGGGGGATACGCAGTATTTT. As protein: CSVNGGDTQYF.

The chain is built from TRBV11-2 and TRBJ1-2, with a possible D match to TRBD1 (5 bases). This CDR3 region has 13 residues. In germline, CDR1 is SGHAT, CDR2 FQNNGV. Trimming left V 3 bases short and J 8 bases short, with 13 bases between. CDR3 sequence: CASSFEGVGGYTF. As DNA, the CDR3 is TGTGCCAGCAGCTTTGAAGGGGTGGGGGGCTACACCTTC. Full variable domain (outside the CDR3, taken from reference TRBV11-2 and TRBJ1-2): EAGVAQSPRYKIIEKRQSVAFWCNPISGHATLYWYQQILGQGPKLLIQFQNNGVVDDSQLPKDRFSAERLKGVDSTLKIQPAKLEDSAVYLCASSFEGVGGYTFGSGTRLTVV.

The gene calls are TRBV7-9 and TRBJ2-2; TRBD1 is a possible D gene (6 bases). V dropped 5 bases and J dropped 7 bases, with 23 bases sitting between them. This CDR3 comprises 17 residues. Germline V gene lookup returns CDR1 SEHNR and CDR2 FQNEAQ (reference sequence). The CDR3 loop reads CASSPNPQGLHSGELFF. The DNA of the CDR3 is TGTGCCAGCAGCCCGAACCCGCAGGGGCTACATAGCGGGGAGCTGTTTTTT.

The V and J genes are TRBV9 and TRBJ1-1; D gene unclear. The germline V gene has CDR1 SGDLS and CDR2 YYNGEE. V was shortened by 4 bases and J by 4 bases, with 17 bases between the two germline ends. This CDR3 is 15 amino acids long. CDR3 bases: TGTGCCAGCAGCTCTGGGCCTTTCCAAACCACTGAAGCTTTCTTT. It translates to CASSSGPFQTTEAFF.